The sequence of this T cell receptor beta chain was determined in a study of cytomegalovirus exposure and HLA in healthy donors. Measured with immunoSEQ multiplex PCR; TCRdb has only the in-frame clones, and not every one. The data show 150,000 to 200,000 clones, with over 85% seen just once and 10% held by the top ten. CDR3 length: 16 residues. Germline loops: CDR1 MNHEY, CDR2 SMNVEV (reference sequence). With 5 bases clipped from V and 4 bases from J, the junction kept 10 bases outside the gene matches. Specimen: PBMCs. This chain uses TRBV27 with TRBJ2-5; TRBD1 matches at 10 bases. This sequence originates from a young woman in good health and CMV-seropositive. In nucleotides, the CDR3 is TGTGCCAGCAGTCCGGGACAGGGGTTGGCGGGAGAGACCCAGTACTTC. This encodes CASSPGQGLAGETQYF.